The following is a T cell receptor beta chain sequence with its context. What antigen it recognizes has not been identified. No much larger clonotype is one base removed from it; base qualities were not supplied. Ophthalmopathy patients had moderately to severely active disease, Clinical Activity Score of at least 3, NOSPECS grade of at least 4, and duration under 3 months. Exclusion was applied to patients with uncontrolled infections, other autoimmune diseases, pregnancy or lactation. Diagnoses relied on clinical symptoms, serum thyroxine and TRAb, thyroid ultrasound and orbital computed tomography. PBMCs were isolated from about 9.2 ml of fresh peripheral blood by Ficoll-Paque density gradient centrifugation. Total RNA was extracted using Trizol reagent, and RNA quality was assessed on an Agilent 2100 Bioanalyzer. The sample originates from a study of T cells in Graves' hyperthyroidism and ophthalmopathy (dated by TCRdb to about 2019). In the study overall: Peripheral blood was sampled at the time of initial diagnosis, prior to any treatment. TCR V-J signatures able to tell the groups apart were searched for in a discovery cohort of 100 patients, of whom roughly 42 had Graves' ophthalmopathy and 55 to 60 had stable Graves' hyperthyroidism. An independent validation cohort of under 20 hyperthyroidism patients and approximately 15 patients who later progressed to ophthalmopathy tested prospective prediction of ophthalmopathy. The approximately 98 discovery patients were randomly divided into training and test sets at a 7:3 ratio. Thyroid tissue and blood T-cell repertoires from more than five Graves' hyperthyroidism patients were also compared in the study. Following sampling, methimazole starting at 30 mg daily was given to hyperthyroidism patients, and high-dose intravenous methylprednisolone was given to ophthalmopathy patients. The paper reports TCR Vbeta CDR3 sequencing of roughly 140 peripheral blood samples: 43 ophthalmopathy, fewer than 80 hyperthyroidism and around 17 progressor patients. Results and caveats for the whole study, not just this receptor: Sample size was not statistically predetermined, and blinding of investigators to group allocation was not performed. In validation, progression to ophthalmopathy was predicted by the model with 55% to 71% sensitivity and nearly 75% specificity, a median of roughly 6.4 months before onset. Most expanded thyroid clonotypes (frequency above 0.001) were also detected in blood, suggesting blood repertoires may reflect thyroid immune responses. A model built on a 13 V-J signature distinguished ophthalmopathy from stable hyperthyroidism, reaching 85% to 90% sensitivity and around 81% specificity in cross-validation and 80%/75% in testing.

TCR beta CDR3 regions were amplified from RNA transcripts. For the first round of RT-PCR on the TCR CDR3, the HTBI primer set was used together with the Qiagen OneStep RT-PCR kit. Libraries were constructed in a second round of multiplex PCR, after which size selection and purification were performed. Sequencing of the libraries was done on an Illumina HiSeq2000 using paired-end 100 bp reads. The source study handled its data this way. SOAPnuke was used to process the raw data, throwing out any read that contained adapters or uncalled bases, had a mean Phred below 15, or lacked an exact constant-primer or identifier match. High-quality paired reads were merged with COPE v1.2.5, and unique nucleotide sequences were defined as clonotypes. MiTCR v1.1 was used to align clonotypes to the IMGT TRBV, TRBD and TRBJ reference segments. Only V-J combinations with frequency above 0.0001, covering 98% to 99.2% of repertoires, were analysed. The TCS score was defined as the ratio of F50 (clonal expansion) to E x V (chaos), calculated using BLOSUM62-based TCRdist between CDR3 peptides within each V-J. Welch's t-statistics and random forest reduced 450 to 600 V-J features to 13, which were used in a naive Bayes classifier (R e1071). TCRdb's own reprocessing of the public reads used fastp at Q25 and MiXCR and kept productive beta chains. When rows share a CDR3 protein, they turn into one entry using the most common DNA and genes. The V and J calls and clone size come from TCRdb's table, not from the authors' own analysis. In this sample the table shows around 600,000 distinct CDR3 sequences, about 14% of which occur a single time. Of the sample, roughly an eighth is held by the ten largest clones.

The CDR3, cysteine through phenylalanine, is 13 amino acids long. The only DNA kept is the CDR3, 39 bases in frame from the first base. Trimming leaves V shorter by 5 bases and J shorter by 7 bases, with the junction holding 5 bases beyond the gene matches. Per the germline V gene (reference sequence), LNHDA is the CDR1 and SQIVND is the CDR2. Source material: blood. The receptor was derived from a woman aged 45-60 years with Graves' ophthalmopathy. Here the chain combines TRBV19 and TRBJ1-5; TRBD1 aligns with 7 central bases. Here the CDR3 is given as CASSLTGPQPQHF. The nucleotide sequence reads TGTGCCAGTAGTTTGACAGGGCCCCAGCCCCAGCATTTT.